One sample yielded the 8 T cell receptor beta chains listed below, sequenced in a study of T-cell reconstitution after alpha-beta-depleted transplantation in children. As it was prepared, the TCRbeta library received unique molecular identifiers. TCRdb re-analysed the PCR reads in MiXCR, keeping a single row per CDR3 protein. The sample consists of 600,000 to 700,000 distinct CDR3 sequences, over 10% of them appearing once. Sequenced here: PBMCs, sampled before TCRalphabeta/CD19-depleted stem cell transplant. These receptors all come from a girl under 10 years old with congenital amegakaryocytic thrombocytopenia, due to receive a stem cell transplant.

This clonotype came up a few times. This chain uses TRBV11-2 with TRBJ2-1; 14 positions match TRBD2. J gave up 9 bases and V 4 bases, and 14 bases lay outside the gene matches. The germline gives CDR1 SGHAT, CDR2 FQNNGV. This CDR3 has 18 amino acids. DNA of the CDR3: TGTGCCAGCAGCTGGAAACCCTCGGGACTAGCGGGAGTTGGTGAGCAGTTCTTC. Translated: CASSWKPSGLAGVGEQFF.

A few counts support this clonotype. This chain connects TRBV12-3 or TRBV12-4 to TRBJ2-7; D unresolved. The length of the CDR3 is 15 residues. Trimming pared 5 bases from V and 2 bases from J, leaving 16 bases between. The chain's CDR3 is CASSTPGSRPYEQYF. CDR3 nucleotides: TGTGCCAGCAGTACCCCTGGTAGTAGACCCTACGAGCAGTACTTC.

V usage is TRBV7-7 and J usage is TRBJ2-1, with D maybe TRBD2 (5 bases). Trimming removed 4 bases from V and 0 bases from J, with 22 bases in between. Germline CDR1 reads SSHAT; CDR2 reads FNYEAQ (reference sequence). The CDR3 loop spans 19 amino acids. CDR3: CASSSNPSFREGSYNEQFF. The CDR3 nucleotides are TGTGCCAGCAGCTCCAACCCCTCTTTTCGGGAAGGCTCCTACAATGAGCAGTTCTTC.

This clonotype occurred a few times. As DNA, the CDR3 is TGCGCCAGCGTGATAGGGGATACGAACACCGGGGAGCTGTTTTTT. Protein product: CASVIGDTNTGELFF. This chain uses TRBV5-1 with TRBJ2-2; D might be TRBD1 (5 bases). The CDR3 has 15 amino acids. CDR1 is SGHRS and CDR2 is YFSETQ in the germline V gene. The V gene lost 7 bases and the J gene lost 0 bases, with 13 bases spanning the gap.

This clonotype has ten or more counts. The rearrangement uses TRBV15 and TRBJ2-3; D possibly corresponds to TRBD1 (6 bases). V dropped 9 bases and J dropped 0 bases, with 25 bases sitting between them. This CDR3 has 18 amino acids. Looked up from germline, CDR1 is LNHNV and CDR2 is YYDKDF (reference sequence). CDR3 protein: CATGGGPGSPRSTDTQYF. The CDR3 region has the DNA TGTGCCACTGGGGGCGGGCCAGGGAGCCCTAGAAGCACAGATACGCAGTATTTT. Variable domain in full (rest from reference TRBV15 and TRBJ2-3): DAMVIQNPRYQVTQFGKPVTLSCSQTLNHNVMYWYQQKSSQAPKLLFHYYDKDFNNEADTPDNFQSRRPNTSFCFLDIRSPGLGDTAMYLCATGGGPGSPRSTDTQYFGPGTRLTVL.

In its sample, this clonotype was seen many times. In nucleotides, the CDR3 is TGCAGTGCTTCCCGAGGGGTTGATACGCAGTATTTT. Its translation is CSASRGVDTQYF. The gene calls are TRBV20-1 and TRBJ2-3, with D perhaps given as TRBD1 or TRBD2 (5 bases each). Germline lookup yields CDR1 DFQATT and CDR2 SNEGSKA (reference sequence). The CDR3 runs to 12 residues. Trimming took off 5 bases at V and 6 bases at J, with 12 bases between the two ends.

This clonotype has a handful of counts. The CDR3 sequence is CASSLFARGTDTQYF. The CDR3 DNA sequence: TGCGCCAGCAGCTTGTTCGCCAGGGGCACAGATACGCAGTATTTT. The V gene is TRBV5-1, the J gene TRBJ2-3; D might be TRBD1 (5 bases). V shed 1 base and J shed 1 base, with 10 bases lying between them. The CDR3 has 15 amino acids. The germline gives CDR1 SGHRS, CDR2 YFSETQ. Full variable domain (rest looked up from reference TRBV5-1 and TRBJ2-3): KAGVTQTPRYLIKTRGQQVTLSCSPISGHRSVSWYQQTPGQGLQFLFEYFSETQRNKGNFPGRFSGRQFSNSRSEMNVSTLELGDSALYLCASSLFARGTDTQYFGPGTRLTVL.

Turning to this clonotype: A far larger clone is one nucleotide away, so this likely arose from a read error. The chain uses TRBV12-3 or TRBV12-4 and TRBJ1-3; no reliable D call. The CDR3 consists of 14 residues. The CDR3 spells CASSLSGSGNAIYF. DNA for the CDR3: TGTGCCAGCAGTTTGTCTGGCTCTGGAAACGCCATATATTTT.